The T cell receptor (beta chain) under discussion was sequenced for a study of CD8 T cells in ankylosing spondylitis. Study conclusions and caveats: Seemingly distinctive of ankylosing spondylitis blood was a TCR beta motif formed by eight highly homologous variants. A number of the motif variants had already been described in reactive arthritis synovial fluid and blood. Matched synovial fluid from ankylosing spondylitis patients was reported to be enriched for disease-linked clones. Clones linked to disease, bearing a CD8+ phenotype, were relatively rare in peripheral blood.

Quantitative 5'-RACE with molecular barcodes was used to make the TCR beta libraries. One entry per CDR3 protein results from TCRdb running MiXCR on the 5' RACE reads. In the table there are around 440,000 distinct CDR3 sequences, roughly 18% of which are singletons. For this clonotype: Its antigen remains unidentified.

The germline CDR1 and CDR2 sequences are SQVTM and ANQGSEA. V trimming: 6 bases; J trimming: 1 base; junction bases outside the gene matches: 0. CDR3 length equals 12 residues. Input material: blood, either unsorted or a sorted T cell fraction (not recorded which). The source of this sequence is a male donor with ankylosing spondylitis. The V and J genes are TRBV29-1 and TRBJ1-3; 7 bases fit TRBD1. CDR3 in amino acids: CSVTGSGNTIYF. CDR3 in DNA: TGCAGCGTGACAGGGTCTGGAAACACCATATATTTT.